Below are 25 T cell receptor beta chains sequenced from a single sample in a study of shared clonotypes between healthy human individuals. Generated by immunoSEQ multiplex PCR, the TCRdb table keeps only in-frame clones and is missing some. The sample includes roughly 490,000 clones, approximately 80% seen only once; the top ten take 10% to 15%. Sequencing was performed on PBMCs. The source of these receptors is a woman between 35 and 50 years old in good health. Some clones in this sample may be carry-over from other donors' samples.

This clone was observed at least ten times. The chain links TRBV29-1 to TRBJ1-1; 8 positions agree with TRBD1. The germline V gene encodes CDR1 SQVTM and CDR2 ANQGSEA. V lost 2 bases and J lost 4; bases outside the gene matches: 6. The length of the CDR3 is 14 residues. CDR3 amino acids: CSVEPQGGGTEAFF. The CDR3 nucleotides are TGCAGCGTTGAACCACAGGGGGGCGGCACTGAAGCTTTCTTT.

The chain is built from TRBV27 and TRBJ1-2, with TRBD1 as a possible D gene (5 bases). The V end was cut by 6 bases, the J end by 7 bases, with 12 bases between. CDR3 length: 12 residues. CDR1 is MNHEY, CDR2 SMNVEV, per germline (reference sequence). CDR3 in amino acids: CASSPRGVGYTF. CDR3 DNA: TGTGCCAGCAGCCCCCGGGGGGTTGGCTACACCTTC.

V usage is TRBV30 and J usage is TRBJ2-1, with D unresolved. CDR3 length: 10 residues. CDR1 and CDR2 from the germline V gene are GTSNPN and SVGIG (reference sequence). V was trimmed by 5 bases and J by 5 bases, leaving 4 bases between them. CDR3 DNA: TGTGCCTGGGAACACAATGAGCAGTTCTTC. Protein sequence: CAWEHNEQFF.

This clone was detected once. The rearrangement joins TRBV18 to TRBJ1-4, with a weak D call TRBD1 (6 bases). CDR3 length: 19 amino acids. Germline CDR1 reads KGHSH; CDR2 reads LQKENI. Trimming removed 6 bases at V and 0 bases at J, with 23 bases between. In nucleotides, the CDR3 is TGTGCCAGCTCGCGCACCGGGACACGGGGAACAGCAACTAATGAAAAACTGTTTTTT. This codes for CASSRTGTRGTATNEKLFF.

With respect to this clone: A far larger clone is one nucleotide away, so this likely arose from a read error. The V and J genes are TRBV19 and TRBJ1-2; weak D call: TRBD1 (5 bases). The V end lost 0 bases, the J end lost 5 bases, and 7 bases lay between the germline ends. From germline, CDR1 is LNHDA and CDR2 SQIVND (reference sequence). The CDR3 spans 13 residues. The CDR3 loop reads CASSIDTGYGYTF. The DNA for the CDR3 is TGTGCCAGTAGTATAGATACAGGATATGGCTACACCTTC.

V usage is TRBV7-9 and J usage is TRBJ1-2; D ambiguous. Germline V gene lookup returns CDR1 SEHNR and CDR2 FQNEAQ (reference sequence). The length of the CDR3 is 14 residues. Trimming took off 0 bases at V and 5 bases at J, with 10 bases between the two ends. CDR3 sequence reads: CASSLARREYGYTF. The CDR3 DNA follows: TGTGCCAGCAGCTTAGCGAGAAGGGAGTATGGCTACACCTTC.

To note about this clone: A single base separates this from a much larger clone, so it may be a read error. The rearrangement uses TRBV11-2 and TRBJ2-5, with D unclear. CDR1 and CDR2 from the germline V gene are SGHAT and FQNNGV. CDR3 length: 12 amino acids. The V and J ends lost 1 base and 4 bases respectively, with 4 bases between them. The CDR3 DNA reads TGTGCCAGCAGCTTAGCTCGAGAGACCCAGTACTTC. It encodes CASSLARETQYF.

The table lists this clone with a count of one. The chain couples TRBV7-2 to TRBJ2-3; 10 bases align to TRBD2. The CDR3 is 16 amino acids. The J segment lost 4 bases and the V segment lost 1 base, leaving 5 bases of the junction unmatched. The germline V gene encodes CDR1 SGHTA and CDR2 FQGNSA. Written as DNA, the CDR3 is TGTGCCAGCAGCTTAGTGCCGGGACTAGCGTCAGATACGCAGTATTTT. Its protein is CASSLVPGLASDTQYF.

This chain joins TRBV2 and TRBJ2-7; 10 nucleotides align to TRBD1. This CDR3 contains 14 residues. V was clipped by 8 bases and J by 6 bases; unmatched bases: 10. Germline values: CDR1 SNHLY, CDR2 FYNNEI. CDR3 in amino acids: CASRPGTGVGEQYF. CDR3 DNA: TGTGCCAGCCGCCCCGGGACAGGGGTCGGCGAGCAGTACTTC.

The rearrangement links TRBV28 to TRBJ2-5; TRBD1 matches 7 bases. With the DNA end fitting TRBJ2-7 better, the J assignment may be wrong. CDR1 is MDHEN, CDR2 SYDVKM, per germline. The CDR3 covers 14 residues. The CDR3 loop is CASSLVRGPYEQYF. The DNA for the CDR3 is TGTGCCAGCAGTTTAGTTAGGGGGCCCTACGAGCAGTACTTC.

A single count supports this clone. The genes are TRBV11-2 and TRBJ2-5, with TRBD2 identical over 9 bases. The CDR3 loop spans 16 amino acids. CDR1 and CDR2 from the germline V gene are SGHAT and FQNNGV. The ends lost 5 bases at V and 1 base at J; junction bases unmatched: 8. CDR3: CASSVRLAVAQETQYF. As DNA, the CDR3 is TGTGCCAGCAGCGTCCGACTAGCGGTAGCCCAAGAGACCCAGTACTTC.

This rearrangement joins TRBV27 to TRBJ2-2; D is perhaps TRBD1 (6 bases). Germline CDR1 and CDR2: MNHEY and SMNVEV (reference sequence). V shed 9 bases and J shed 6 bases, with 23 bases lying between them. The CDR3 sequence is 16 residues long. In DNA form, the CDR3 reads TGTGCCAGGGTGGCCCGGGACAAGTCAGTTGCCGGGGAGCTGTTTTTT. Protein: CARVARDKSVAGELFF.

V usage is TRBV6-4 and J usage is TRBJ2-3, with D tentatively TRBD1 (5 bases). The CDR3 has 14 amino acids. Germline V lookup: CDR1 MRHNA, CDR2 SNTAGT. Trimming took off 6 bases at V and 2 bases at J, with 12 bases between the two ends. DNA for the CDR3: TGTGCCAGCAGCCTAGGGGCCCTCACAGATACGCAGTATTTT. Protein product: CASSLGALTDTQYF.

This clone has just one count. The V call is TRBV28, the J call TRBJ2-5, with D uncertain. The germline V gene encodes CDR1 MDHEN and CDR2 SYDVKM. This CDR3 spans 14 amino acids. V lost 4 bases to trimming and J lost 3 bases, with 12 bases between them. The CDR3, as DNA: TGTGCCAGCAGTTGGATAGGCCACAAAGAGACCCAGTACTTC. It encodes CASSWIGHKETQYF.

V gene TRBV5-1 combines with J gene TRBJ2-2; 7 bases are a match to TRBD2. The V gene end was trimmed by 7 bases and the J gene end by 7 bases; junction bases not matched to a gene: 4. Germline CDR1 SGHRS, CDR2 YFSETQ. The CDR3 totals 12 residues. The CDR3 region has the DNA TGCGCCAGCGCCTCGGGAGGCGGGGAGCTGTTTTTT. Translation: CASASGGGELFF.

This clone was recorded a few times. As DNA, the CDR3 is TGTGCCATCAGTAACTACCCGGGGGAGACCCAGTACTTC. As protein: CAISNYPGETQYF. The chain joins TRBV10-3 to TRBJ2-5, with D possibly being TRBD2 (5 bases). The CDR3 has 13 amino acids. Trimming removed 5 bases from V and 5 bases from J, with 12 bases in between. The germline V gene encodes CDR1 ENHRY and CDR2 SYGVKD.

The chain links TRBV27 to TRBJ1-5; D is uncertain. Germline loops: CDR1 MNHEY, CDR2 SMNVEV (reference sequence). The CDR3 is made up of 13 amino acids. The V end was cut by 0 bases, the J end by 5 bases, with 5 bases between. In DNA, the CDR3 is TGTGCCAGCAGTTTATCGAGGGATCAGCCCCAGCATTTT. Amino acid sequence: CASSLSRDQPQHF.

This rearrangement joins TRBV7-6 to TRBJ2-7, with 12 bases that match TRBD2. Germline CDR1 and CDR2: SGHVS and FNYEAQ. The CDR3 runs 16 residues. J was trimmed by 8 bases and V by 5 bases; bases with no gene match: 13. The CDR3 DNA reads as TGTGCCAGCAGCGATGTAGTGCTAGCGGGAGGGCCAAAGCAGTACTTC. It is translated as CASSDVVLAGGPKQYF.

In this sample, this clone turned up a few times. The V call is TRBV30, the J call TRBJ2-3, with D perhaps given as TRBD1 or TRBD2 (5 bases each). From germline, CDR1 is GTSNPN and CDR2 SVGIG (reference sequence). Trimming left V 1 base short and J 9 bases short, with 14 bases between. The CDR3 is 13 residues long. The CDR3 DNA is TGTGCCTGGAGTGAGCGGCGAGAGGGGACGCAGTATTTT. It is translated as CAWSERREGTQYF.

The chain has TRBV5-1 and TRBJ2-4; TRBD2 might be the D (6 bases). This CDR3 contains 14 residues. Trimming stripped 4 bases from V and 8 bases from J, with 16 bases between. Per the germline V gene, CDR1 is SGHRS and CDR2 is YFSETQ. CDR3 protein: CASSPGEVAYIQYF. CDR3 sequence (DNA): TGCGCCAGCAGCCCGGGAGAGGTTGCGTACATTCAGTACTTC.

The V call is TRBV30, the J call TRBJ2-7, with 12 bases aligning to TRBD2. The germline V gene has CDR1 GTSNPN and CDR2 SVGIG (reference sequence). Unmatched junction bases numbered 5, after V lost 1 base and J lost 4 bases. This CDR3 spans 15 amino acids. The CDR3 reads CAWSGLAGEAYEQYF. The CDR3 nucleotides read TGTGCCTGGAGTGGACTAGCGGGAGAAGCTTACGAGCAGTACTTC.

In the case of this clone: At one end, the junction sequence differs from germline, possibly due to a read error. The genes are TRBV5-1 and TRBJ1-2, with TRBD1 matching 12 bases. The CDR3 covers 15 residues. From germline, CDR1 is SGHRS and CDR2 YFSETQ. The CDR3 is CASSLAGTGGYGHTF. The DNA of the CDR3 is TGCGCCAGCAGCTTGGCCGGGACAGGGGGCTATGGCCACACCTTC.

The chain links TRBV7-6 to TRBJ2-7; 10 nucleotides match TRBD2. The germline V gene has CDR1 SGHVS and CDR2 FNYEAQ. V lost 5 bases and J lost 5; bases outside the gene matches: 9. This CDR3 contains 15 residues. This CDR3 is CASSLPAGGVNEQYF. CDR3 bases: TGTGCCAGCAGCCTTCCAGCGGGAGGGGTAAACGAGCAGTACTTC.

V gene TRBV28 combines with J gene TRBJ2-6; possible D gene TRBD2, 6 bases. The CDR3 has 20 amino acids. Germline-derived CDR1 and CDR2 are MDHEN and SYDVKM. V lost 4 bases and J 0 bases, leaving 22 bases between the germline ends. CDR3 coding DNA: TGTGCCAGCAGTTCCCGGCGGGACGTCCGTAAAAGCTCTGGGGCCAACGTCCTGACTTTC. Translated: CASSSRRDVRKSSGANVLTF.

The J gene is TRBJ2-3, the V gene TRBV9, with D unclear. The V end lost 3 bases, the J end lost 2 bases, and 7 bases lay between the germline ends. Looked up from germline, CDR1 is SGDLS and CDR2 is YYNGEE. This CDR3 spans 13 amino acids. For the CDR3, the DNA is TGTGCCAGCAGCGCAAGCCCCACAGATACGCAGTATTTT. Its protein is CASSASPTDTQYF.